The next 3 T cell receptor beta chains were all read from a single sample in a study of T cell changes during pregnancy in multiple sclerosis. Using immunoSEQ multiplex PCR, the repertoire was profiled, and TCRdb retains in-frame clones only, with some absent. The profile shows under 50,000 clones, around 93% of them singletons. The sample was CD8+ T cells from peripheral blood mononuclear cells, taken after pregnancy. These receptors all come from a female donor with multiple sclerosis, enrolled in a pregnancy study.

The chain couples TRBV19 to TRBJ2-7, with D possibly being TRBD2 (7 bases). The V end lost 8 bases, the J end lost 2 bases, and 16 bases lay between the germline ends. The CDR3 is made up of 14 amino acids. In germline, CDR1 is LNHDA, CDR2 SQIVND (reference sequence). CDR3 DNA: TGTGCCAGTGGGGAGGGGGGGCCCCCCTACGAGCAGTACTTC. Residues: CASGEGGPPYEQYF. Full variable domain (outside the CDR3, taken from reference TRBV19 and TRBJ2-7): DGGITQSPKYLFRKEGQNVTLSCEQNLNHDAMYWYRQDPGQGLRLIYYSQIVNDFQKGDIAEGYSVSREKKESFPLTVTSAQKNPTAFYLCASGEGGPPYEQYFGPGTRLTVT.

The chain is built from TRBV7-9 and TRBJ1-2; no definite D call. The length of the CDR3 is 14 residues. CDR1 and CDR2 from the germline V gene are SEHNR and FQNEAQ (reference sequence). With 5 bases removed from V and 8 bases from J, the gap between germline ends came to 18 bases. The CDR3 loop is CASSAPPTWEGYTF. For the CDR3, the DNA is TGTGCCAGCAGCGCCCCCCCCACGTGGGAGGGCTACACCTTC. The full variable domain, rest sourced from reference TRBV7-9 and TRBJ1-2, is DTGVSQNPRHKITKRGQNVTFRCDPISEHNRLYWYRQTLGQGPEFLTYFQNEAQLEKSRLLSDRFSAERPKGSFSTLEIQRTEQGDSAMYLCASSAPPTWEGYTFGSGTRLTVV.

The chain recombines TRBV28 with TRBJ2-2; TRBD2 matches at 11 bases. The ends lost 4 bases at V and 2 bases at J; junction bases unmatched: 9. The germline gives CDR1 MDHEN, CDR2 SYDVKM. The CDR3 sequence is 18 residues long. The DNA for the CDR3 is TGTGCCAGCAGTTATTCCGGGACTAGCGGACACAACACCGGGGAGCTGTTTTTT. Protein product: CASSYSGTSGHNTGELFF.